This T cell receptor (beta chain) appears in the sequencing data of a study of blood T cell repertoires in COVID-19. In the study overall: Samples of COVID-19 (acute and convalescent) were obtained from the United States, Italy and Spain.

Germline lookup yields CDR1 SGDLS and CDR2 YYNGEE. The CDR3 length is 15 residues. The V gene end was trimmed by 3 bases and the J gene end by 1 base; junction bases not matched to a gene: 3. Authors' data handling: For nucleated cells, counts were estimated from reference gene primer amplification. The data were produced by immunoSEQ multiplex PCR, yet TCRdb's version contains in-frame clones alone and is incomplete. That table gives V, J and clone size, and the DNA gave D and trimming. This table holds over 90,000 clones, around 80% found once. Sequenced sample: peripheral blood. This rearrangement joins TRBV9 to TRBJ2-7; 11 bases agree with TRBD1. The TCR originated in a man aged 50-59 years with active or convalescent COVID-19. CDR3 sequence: CASSAGDRGSYEQYF. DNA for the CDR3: TGTGCCAGCAGCGCCGGGGACAGGGGGTCCTACGAGCAGTACTTC.